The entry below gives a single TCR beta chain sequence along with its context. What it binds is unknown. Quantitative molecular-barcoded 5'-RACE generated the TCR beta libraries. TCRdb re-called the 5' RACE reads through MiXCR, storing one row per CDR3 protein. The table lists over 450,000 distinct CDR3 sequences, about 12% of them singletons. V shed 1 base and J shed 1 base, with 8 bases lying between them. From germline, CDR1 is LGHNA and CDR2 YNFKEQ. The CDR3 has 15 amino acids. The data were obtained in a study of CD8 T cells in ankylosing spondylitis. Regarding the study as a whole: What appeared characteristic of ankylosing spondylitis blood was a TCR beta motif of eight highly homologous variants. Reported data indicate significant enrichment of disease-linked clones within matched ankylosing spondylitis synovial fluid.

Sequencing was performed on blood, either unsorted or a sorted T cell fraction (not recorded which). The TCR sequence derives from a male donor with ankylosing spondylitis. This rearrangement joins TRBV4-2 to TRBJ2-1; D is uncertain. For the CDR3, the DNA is TGTGCCAGCAGCCAAGCACGGAGTTCCTACAATGAGCAGTTCTTC. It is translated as CASSQARSSYNEQFF.